This T cell receptor beta chain was identified during a study of T cells in Graves' hyperthyroidism and ophthalmopathy. Study details: Peripheral blood specimens were obtained at initial diagnosis, prior to any treatment.

The CDR3 regions of TCR beta were amplified from RNA transcripts. TCR CDR3 underwent first-round RT-PCR with the HTBI primer set. In TCRdb, the multiplex PCR reads were re-called with MiXCR into one record per CDR3 protein. This sample has approximately 380,000 distinct CDR3 sequences, with under 20% found just once. CDR3 length: 14 amino acids. V dropped 7 bases and J dropped 4; count of bases not matched to a gene: 6. The V gene's germline CDR1 is KGHDR and CDR2 SFDVKD. This clonotype was observed a handful of times. Sequencing input: blood. This TCR came from a man younger than 30 with Graves' ophthalmopathy. The rearrangement joins TRBV24-1 to TRBJ2-3; TRBD1 agrees at 8 bases. The CDR3 DNA sequence: TGTGCCACCAGCTGGACAGGGAAGGCAGATACGCAGTATTTT. This codes for CATSWTGKADTQYF.